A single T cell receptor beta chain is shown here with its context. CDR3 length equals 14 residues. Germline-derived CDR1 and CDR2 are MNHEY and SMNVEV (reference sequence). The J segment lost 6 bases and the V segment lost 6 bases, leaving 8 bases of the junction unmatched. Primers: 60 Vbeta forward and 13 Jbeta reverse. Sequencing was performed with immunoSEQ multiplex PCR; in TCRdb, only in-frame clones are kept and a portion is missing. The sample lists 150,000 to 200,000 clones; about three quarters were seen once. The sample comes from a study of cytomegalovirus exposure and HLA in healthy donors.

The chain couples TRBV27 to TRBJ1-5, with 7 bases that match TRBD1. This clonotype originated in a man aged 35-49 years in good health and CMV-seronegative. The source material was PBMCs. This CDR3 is CASRGTGVAQPQHF. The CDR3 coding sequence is TGTGCCAGCAGAGGTACAGGGGTCGCTCAGCCCCAGCATTTT.